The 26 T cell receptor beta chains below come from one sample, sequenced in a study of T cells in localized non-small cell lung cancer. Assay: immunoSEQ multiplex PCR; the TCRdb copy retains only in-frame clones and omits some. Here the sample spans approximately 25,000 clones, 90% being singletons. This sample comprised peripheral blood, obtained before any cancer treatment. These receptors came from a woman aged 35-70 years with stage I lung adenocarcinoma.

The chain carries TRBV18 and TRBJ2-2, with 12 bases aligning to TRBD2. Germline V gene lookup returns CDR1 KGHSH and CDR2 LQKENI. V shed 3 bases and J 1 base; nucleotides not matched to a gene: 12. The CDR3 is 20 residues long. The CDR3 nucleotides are TGTGCCAGCTCACCGCGCCGACTAGCGGGAGTGTTGGGGAACACCGGGGAGCTGTTTTTT. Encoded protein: CASSPRRLAGVLGNTGELFF. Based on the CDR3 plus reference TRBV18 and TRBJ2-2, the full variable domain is NAGVMQNPRHLVRRRGQEARLRCSPMKGHSHVYWYRQLPEEGLKFMVYLQKENIIDESGMPKERFSAEFPKEGPSILRIQQVVRGDSAAYFCASSPRRLAGVLGNTGELFFGEGSRLTVL.

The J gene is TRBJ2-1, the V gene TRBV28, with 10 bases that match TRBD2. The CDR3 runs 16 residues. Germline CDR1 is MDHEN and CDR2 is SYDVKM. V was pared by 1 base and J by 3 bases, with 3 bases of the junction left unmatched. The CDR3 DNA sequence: TGTGCCAGCAGTTTATTAGCGGGGGGCTTCTACAATGAGCAGTTCTTC. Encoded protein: CASSLLAGGFYNEQFF.

CDR3 in amino acids: CATSSLGEKNTEAFF. CDR3 bases: TGTGCCACCAGTTCCCTAGGGGAGAAGAACACTGAAGCTTTCTTT. The chain links TRBV15 to TRBJ1-1; TRBD1 might be the D (5 bases). Germline CDR1 LNHNV, CDR2 YYDKDF (reference sequence). Between the trimmed V and J ends, which lost 6 bases and 1 base, there was a span of 15 bases. This CDR3 spans 15 amino acids.

The CDR3, as DNA: TGCGCCAGCAGCCAAGAAGGGGGTTCACCCCTCCACTTT. Amino acids: CASSQEGGSPLHF. V gene TRBV4-3 combines with J gene TRBJ1-6; perhaps TRBD1 as D (6 bases). The germline CDR1 and CDR2 sequences are LGHNA and YSLEER. The CDR3 is 13 amino acids. Deletions cut 0 bases from V and 9 bases from J, with 6 bases between.

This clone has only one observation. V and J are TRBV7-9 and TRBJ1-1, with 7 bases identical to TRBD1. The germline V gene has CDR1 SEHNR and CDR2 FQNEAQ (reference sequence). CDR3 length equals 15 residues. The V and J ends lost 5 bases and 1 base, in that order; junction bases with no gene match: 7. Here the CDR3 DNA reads TGTGCCAGCAGCCATCATGACAGGGAGAACACTGAAGCTTTCTTT. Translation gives CASSHHDRENTEAFF.

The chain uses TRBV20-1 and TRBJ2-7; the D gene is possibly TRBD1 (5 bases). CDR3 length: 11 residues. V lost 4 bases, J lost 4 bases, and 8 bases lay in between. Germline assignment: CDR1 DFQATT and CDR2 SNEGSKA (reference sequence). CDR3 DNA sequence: TGCAGTGCTATCCCAGGGTACGAGCAGTACTTC. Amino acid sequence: CSAIPGYEQYF.

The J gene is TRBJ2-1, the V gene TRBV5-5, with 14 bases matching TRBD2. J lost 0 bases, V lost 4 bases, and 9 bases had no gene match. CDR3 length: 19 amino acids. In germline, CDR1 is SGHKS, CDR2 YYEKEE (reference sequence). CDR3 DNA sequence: TGTGCCAGCAGCACACCGGGACTAGCGGGAGCCCGCTCCTACAATGAGCAGTTCTTC. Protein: CASSTPGLAGARSYNEQFF.

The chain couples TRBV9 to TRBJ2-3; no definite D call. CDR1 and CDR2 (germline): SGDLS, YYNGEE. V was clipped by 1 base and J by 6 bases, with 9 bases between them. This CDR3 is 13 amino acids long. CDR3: CASSVLLTDTQYF. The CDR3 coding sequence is TGTGCCAGCAGCGTACTACTAACGGATACGCAGTATTTT.

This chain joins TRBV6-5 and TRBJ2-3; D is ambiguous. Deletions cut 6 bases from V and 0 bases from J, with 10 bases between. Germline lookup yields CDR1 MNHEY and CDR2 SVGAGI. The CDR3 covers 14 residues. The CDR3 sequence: CASRLLSSTDTQYF. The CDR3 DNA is TGTGCCAGCAGGCTTTTATCTAGCACAGATACGCAGTATTTT.

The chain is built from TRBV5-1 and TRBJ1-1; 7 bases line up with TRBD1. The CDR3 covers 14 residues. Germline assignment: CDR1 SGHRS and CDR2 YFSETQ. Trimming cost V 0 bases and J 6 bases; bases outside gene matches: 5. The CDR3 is CASSLGQGVPEAFF. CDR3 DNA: TGCGCCAGCAGCTTGGGACAGGGCGTGCCTGAAGCTTTCTTT.

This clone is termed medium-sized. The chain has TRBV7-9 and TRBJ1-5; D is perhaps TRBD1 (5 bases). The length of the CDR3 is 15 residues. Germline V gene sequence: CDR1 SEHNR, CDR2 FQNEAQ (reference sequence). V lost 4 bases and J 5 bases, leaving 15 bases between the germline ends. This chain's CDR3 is CASSSSQAGHQPQHF. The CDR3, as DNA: TGTGCCAGCAGCTCCTCACAGGCTGGTCATCAGCCCCAGCATTTT.

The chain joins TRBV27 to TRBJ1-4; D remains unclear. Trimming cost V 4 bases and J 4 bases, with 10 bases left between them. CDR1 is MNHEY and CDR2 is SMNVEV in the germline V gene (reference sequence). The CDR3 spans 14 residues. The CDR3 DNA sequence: TGTGCCAGCAGTTCCCATGGGGTTAATGAAAAACTGTTTTTT. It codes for CASSSHGVNEKLFF.

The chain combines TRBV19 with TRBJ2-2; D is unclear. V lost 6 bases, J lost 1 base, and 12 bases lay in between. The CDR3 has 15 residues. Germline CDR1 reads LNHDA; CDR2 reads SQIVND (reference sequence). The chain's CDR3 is CASRLSALNTGELFF. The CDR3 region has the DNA TGTGCCAGTAGGTTAAGTGCTTTGAACACCGGGGAGCTGTTTTTT.

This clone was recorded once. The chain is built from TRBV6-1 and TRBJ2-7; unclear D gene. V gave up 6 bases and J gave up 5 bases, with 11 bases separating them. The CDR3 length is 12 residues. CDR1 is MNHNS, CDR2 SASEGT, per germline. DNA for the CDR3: TGTGCCAGCAGCGGTAGCTGGGACGAGCAGTACTTC. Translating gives CASSGSWDEQYF.

CDR3 DNA: TGCGCCAGCAGCCAAGATCTTACAGGGACGGGGACAGATACGCAGTATTTT. It specifies CASSQDLTGTGTDTQYF. The genes are TRBV4-3 and TRBJ2-3; perhaps TRBD1 as D (6 bases). The germline gives CDR1 LGHNA, CDR2 YSLEER. The CDR3 is 17 amino acids. Trimming pared 0 bases from V and 3 bases from J, leaving 16 bases between.

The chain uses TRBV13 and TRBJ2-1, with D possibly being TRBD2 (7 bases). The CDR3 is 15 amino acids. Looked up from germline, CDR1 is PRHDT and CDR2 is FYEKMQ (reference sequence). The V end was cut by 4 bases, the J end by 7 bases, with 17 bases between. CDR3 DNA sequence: TGTGCCAGCAGCTACCCCTGGGGGGGCAAGAATGAGCAGTTCTTC. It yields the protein CASSYPWGGKNEQFF.

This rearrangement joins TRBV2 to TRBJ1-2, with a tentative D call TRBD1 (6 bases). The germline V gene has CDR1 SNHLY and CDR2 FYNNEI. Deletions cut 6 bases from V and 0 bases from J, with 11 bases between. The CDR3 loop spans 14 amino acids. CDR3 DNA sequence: TGTGCCAGCAGAGAACAGGGAGCTAACTATGGCTACACCTTC. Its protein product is CASREQGANYGYTF.

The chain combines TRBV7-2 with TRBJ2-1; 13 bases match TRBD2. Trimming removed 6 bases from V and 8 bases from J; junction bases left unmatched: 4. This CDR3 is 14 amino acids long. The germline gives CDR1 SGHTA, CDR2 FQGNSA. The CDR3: CASRGLAGPYEQFF. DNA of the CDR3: TGTGCCAGCAGGGGACTAGCGGGACCTTATGAGCAGTTCTTC.

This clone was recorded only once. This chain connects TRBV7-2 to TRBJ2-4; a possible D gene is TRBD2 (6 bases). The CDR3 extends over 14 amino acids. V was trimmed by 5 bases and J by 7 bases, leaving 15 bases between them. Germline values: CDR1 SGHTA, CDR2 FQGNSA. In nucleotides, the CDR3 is TGTGCCAGCAGCCCCGGGGGAGGTTTTAACATTCAGTACTTC. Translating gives CASSPGGGFNIQYF.

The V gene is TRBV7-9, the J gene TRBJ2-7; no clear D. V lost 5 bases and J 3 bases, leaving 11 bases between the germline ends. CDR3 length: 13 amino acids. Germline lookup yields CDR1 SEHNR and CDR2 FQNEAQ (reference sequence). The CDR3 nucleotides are TGTGCCAGCAGCGCAAGTGAAAACTACGAGCAGTACTTC. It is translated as CASSASENYEQYF.

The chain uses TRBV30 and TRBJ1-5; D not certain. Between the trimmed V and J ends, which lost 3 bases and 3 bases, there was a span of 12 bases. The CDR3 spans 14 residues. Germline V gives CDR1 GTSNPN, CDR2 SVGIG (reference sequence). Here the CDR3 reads CAWSPRPVNQPQHF. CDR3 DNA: TGTGCCTGGAGCCCCAGGCCAGTCAATCAGCCCCAGCATTTT.

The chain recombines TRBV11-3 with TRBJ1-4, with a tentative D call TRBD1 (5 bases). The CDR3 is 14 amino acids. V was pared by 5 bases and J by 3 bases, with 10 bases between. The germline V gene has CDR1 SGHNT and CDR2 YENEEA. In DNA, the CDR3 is TGTGCCAGCAGCCGGGGGACGGCTAATGAAAAACTGTTTTTT. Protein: CASSRGTANEKLFF.

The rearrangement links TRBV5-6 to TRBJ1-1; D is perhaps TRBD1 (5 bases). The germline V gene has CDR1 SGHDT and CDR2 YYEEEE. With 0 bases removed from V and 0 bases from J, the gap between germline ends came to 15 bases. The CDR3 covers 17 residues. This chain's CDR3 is CASSLGGRSMMNTEAFF. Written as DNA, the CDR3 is TGTGCCAGCAGCTTGGGGGGCAGATCGATGATGAACACTGAAGCTTTCTTT.

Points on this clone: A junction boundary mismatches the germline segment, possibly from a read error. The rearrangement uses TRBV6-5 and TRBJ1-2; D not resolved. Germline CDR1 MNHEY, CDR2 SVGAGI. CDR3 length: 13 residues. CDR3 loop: CASSYSTGSGCTF. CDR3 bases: TGTGCCAGCAGTTACTCCACTGGATCGGGCTGCACCTTC.

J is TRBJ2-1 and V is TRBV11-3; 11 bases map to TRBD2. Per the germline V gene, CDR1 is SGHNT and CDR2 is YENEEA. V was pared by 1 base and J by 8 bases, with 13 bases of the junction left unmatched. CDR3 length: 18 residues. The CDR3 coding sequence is TGTGCCAGCAGCTTAGGGATCCTAGCGGGAGGCCGTGTGGATGAGCAGTTCTTC. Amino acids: CASSLGILAGGRVDEQFF.

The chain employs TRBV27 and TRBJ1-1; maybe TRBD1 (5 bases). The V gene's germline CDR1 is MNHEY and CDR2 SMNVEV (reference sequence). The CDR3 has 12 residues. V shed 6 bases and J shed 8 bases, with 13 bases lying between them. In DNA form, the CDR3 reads TGTGCCAGCAGGGGAGGGGCAGGGGAAGCTTTCTTT. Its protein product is CASRGGAGEAFF.